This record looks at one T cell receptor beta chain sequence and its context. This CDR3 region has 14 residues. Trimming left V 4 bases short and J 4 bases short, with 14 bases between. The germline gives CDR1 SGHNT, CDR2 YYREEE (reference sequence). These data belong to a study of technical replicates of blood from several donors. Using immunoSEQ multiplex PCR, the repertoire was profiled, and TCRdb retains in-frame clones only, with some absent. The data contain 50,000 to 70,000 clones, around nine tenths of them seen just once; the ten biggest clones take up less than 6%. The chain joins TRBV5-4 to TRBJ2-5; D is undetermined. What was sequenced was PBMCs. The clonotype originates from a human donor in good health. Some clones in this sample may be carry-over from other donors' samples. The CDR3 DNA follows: TGTGCCAGCAGCCCAGAGGCCTCCCTAGAGACCCAGTACTTC. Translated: CASSPEASLETQYF.